This T cell receptor beta chain came from a study of blood T cell repertoires in COVID-19. For the study at large: Sources were T cells, B-cell-depleted T cells, or PBMCs; the material itself was cDNA or gDNA.

Repertoires were generated with immunoSEQ multiplex PCR, while TCRdb's copy carries only in-frame clones and drops some. The table shows under 250,000 clones, with approximately 85% occurring only once. The CDR3 spans 12 residues. Between the trimmed V and J ends, which lost 7 bases and 5 bases, there was a span of 9 bases. Germline lookup yields CDR1 MNHNY and CDR2 SVGAGI (reference sequence). The sequenced material came from peripheral blood. The rearrangement uses TRBV6-6 and TRBJ1-5; weak D call: TRBD1 (6 bases). The sequence was obtained from a woman between 65 and 79 years old with acute or convalescent COVID-19. CDR3 DNA: TGTGCCAGCACCTACAGGGATCAGCCCCAGCATTTT. Its protein is CASTYRDQPQHF.